What follows are 13 T cell receptor beta chains derived from one specimen sequenced in a study of T cell clones after liver transplantation. Using immunoSEQ multiplex PCR, the repertoire was profiled, and TCRdb retains in-frame clones only, with some absent. The sample lists roughly 51,000 clones; approximately 71% were seen once. This material consisted of CD4+ T cells from blood, taken about 56 months after liver transplant. The origin of the receptors is a human patient who received a liver transplant. Some T cells may have come from the graft donor.

This sequence joins TRBV5-1 and TRBJ1-2, with TRBD1 as a possible D gene (5 bases). Deletions cut 2 bases from V and 6 bases from J, with 11 bases between. The CDR3 has 13 amino acids. The germline V gene encodes CDR1 SGHRS and CDR2 YFSETQ. In DNA form, the CDR3 reads TGCGCCAGCAGCTTCGCGGGGCGGGATGGCTACACCTTC. The encoded protein is CASSFAGRDGYTF.

The chain combines TRBV19 with TRBJ1-1, with 7 bases lining up with TRBD1. The CDR3 is 15 amino acids. The germline gives CDR1 LNHDA, CDR2 SQIVND (reference sequence). V lost 5 bases and J lost 6; bases outside the gene matches: 12. The CDR3 sequence is CASSPLRQGKAEAFF. CDR3 coding DNA: TGTGCCAGTAGTCCCCTCCGACAGGGAAAAGCTGAAGCTTTCTTT.

This chain links TRBV5-1 with TRBJ2-1; 10 bases map to TRBD1. In germline, CDR1 is SGHRS, CDR2 YFSETQ. This CDR3 has 15 residues. The trim removed 3 bases at V and 6 bases at J, leaving 6 bases unmatched. The CDR3 region is CASSSGQGLFNEQFF. For the CDR3, the DNA is TGCGCCAGCAGCTCGGGACAGGGGTTATTCAATGAGCAGTTCTTC.

This clone is medium-sized within its sample. The chain couples TRBV5-8 to TRBJ1-2, with a tentative D call TRBD1 (6 bases). Trimming stripped 3 bases from V and 0 bases from J, with 9 bases between. The CDR3 loop spans 14 amino acids. From germline, CDR1 is SGHTS and CDR2 YDEGEE. CDR3 sequence (DNA): TGTGCCAGCAGCTGGGGGCTATCTAACTATGGCTACACCTTC. Residues: CASSWGLSNYGYTF.

The rearrangement uses TRBV28 and TRBJ2-2; D not certain. There are 14 residues in the CDR3. V shed 7 bases and J shed 1 base, with 10 bases lying between them. Germline values: CDR1 MDHEN, CDR2 SYDVKM. CDR3 sequence reads: CASKIAGNTGELFF. Written as DNA, the CDR3 is TGTGCCAGCAAAATTGCCGGGAACACCGGGGAGCTGTTTTTT.

The genes are TRBV19 and TRBJ2-3; D call uncertain. Germline lookup yields CDR1 LNHDA and CDR2 SQIVND (reference sequence). Trimming cost V 3 bases and J 3 bases, with 13 bases left between them. The CDR3 runs to 15 residues. The CDR3 coding sequence is TGTGCCAGTAGTATTGGTCTAGTTGGGACAGATACGCAGTATTTT. Translating gives CASSIGLVGTDTQYF.

The V call is TRBV6-5, the J call TRBJ2-7; TRBD1 matches 10 bases. The CDR3 sequence is 15 residues long. Trimming removed 6 bases from V and 3 bases from J; junction bases left unmatched: 8. CDR1 and CDR2 from the germline V gene are MNHEY and SVGAGI. The CDR3 reads CASSSGWTGGYEQYF. In DNA, the CDR3 is TGTGCCAGCAGCTCAGGGTGGACAGGGGGCTACGAGCAGTACTTC.

The rearrangement uses TRBV6-1 and TRBJ1-5, with TRBD1 matching over 7 bases. V dropped 5 bases and J dropped 4; count of bases not matched to a gene: 8. Germline loops: CDR1 MNHNS, CDR2 SASEGT. The CDR3 is 15 residues long. The CDR3 protein is CASSPMTGTNQPQHF. The CDR3 DNA reads as TGTGCCAGCAGTCCTATGACAGGGACGAATCAGCCCCAGCATTTT.

This clone is a singleton in its sample. This sequence joins TRBV9 and TRBJ2-2, with D maybe TRBD1 (7 bases). Germline V CDR1 and CDR2: SGDLS, YYNGEE. V lost 4 bases and J lost 7, with 17 bases in between. There are 15 residues in the CDR3. CDR3 coding DNA: TGTGCCAGCAGCCGGGGGCAGGGGGTCAGCGGGGAGCTGTTTTTT. It is translated as CASSRGQGVSGELFF.

V and J are TRBV15 and TRBJ2-7; the match to TRBD1 covers 12 bases. J gave up 4 bases and V 3 bases, and 7 bases lay outside the gene matches. Germline V gene sequence: CDR1 LNHNV, CDR2 YYDKDF (reference sequence). The CDR3 sequence is 16 residues long. The DNA of the CDR3 is TGTGCCACCAGCAGCCCCCGGGACAGGGGGCGGTACGAGCAGTACTTC. This encodes CATSSPRDRGRYEQYF.

The genes are TRBV28 and TRBJ2-7; D ambiguous. Germline V gene data show CDR1 as MDHEN and CDR2 as SYDVKM. The V end lost 4 bases, the J end lost 4 bases, and 11 bases lay between the germline ends. The length of the CDR3 is 13 residues. In DNA, the CDR3 is TGTGCCAGCAGTTCCGTATCAGTATACGAGCAGTACTTC. Translated, it gives CASSSVSVYEQYF.

The DNA of the CDR3 is TGTGCCAGCAGTGAATTCGGGTCGACAGAGCTGTTTTTT. It codes for CASSEFGSTELFF. V is TRBV25-1 and J is TRBJ2-2; D remains unclear. Trimming removed 1 base from V and 11 bases from J, with 11 bases in between. The CDR3 is made up of 13 amino acids. Germline CDR1 and CDR2: MGHDK and SYGVNS.

This clone was seen a single time. The chain is built from TRBV6-5 and TRBJ1-2, with TRBD1 as a possible D gene (5 bases). Germline V gene lookup returns CDR1 MNHEY and CDR2 SVGAGI. Between the trimmed V and J ends, which lost 2 bases and 7 bases, there was a span of 8 bases. The CDR3 length is 12 residues. CDR3 DNA: TGTGCCAGCAGTTACCGCGGGGGTGGCTACACCTTC. Encoded protein: CASSYRGGGYTF.